This T cell receptor (beta chain) appears in the sequencing data of a study of naive and memory T cell subsets. This clonotype was picked up many times. Adult healthy volunteers gave 2.5 ml peripheral blood for whole-blood RNA. The library had UMIs added by 3' ligation of an oligonucleotide to TCR cDNA. Alpha and beta constant region primers primed reverse transcription for blood and skin samples. Ligated cDNA underwent four rounds of PCR with nested alpha and beta constant region primers and SP2. TCRdb reprocessed the 5' RACE reads via MiXCR and lists one record per CDR3 protein. This table holds about 22,000 distinct CDR3 sequences, around 3.9% found once. J was trimmed by 1 base and V by 2 bases; bases with no gene match: 11. This CDR3 contains 17 residues. CDR1 and CDR2 from the germline V gene are DFQATT and SNEGSKA (reference sequence).

The chain links TRBV20-1 to TRBJ1-5; 7 bases are shared with TRBD1. The clonotype originates from a male donor in good health. The CDR3 is CSARPPTGLGSNQPQHF. The CDR3 nucleotides read TGCAGTGCTAGACCCCCGACAGGGCTCGGGAGCAATCAGCCCCAGCATTTT.